Sequencing of this TCR beta chain was carried out in a study of cytomegalovirus exposure and HLA in healthy donors. Germline CDR1 SGHAT, CDR2 FQNNGV. This CDR3 is built from 15 residues. V was pared by 5 bases and J by 7 bases, with 17 bases between. Profiling relied on immunoSEQ multiplex PCR, and the TCRdb table lists in-frame clones only, not all of them. The table has fewer than 65,000 clones, 80% to 90% seen once. The chain links TRBV11-2 to TRBJ2-2, with D possibly matching TRBD2 (6 bases). The sample comprised PBMCs. This sequence was found in a woman under 30 in good health and CMV-seronegative. The CDR3 sequence is CASSLIMGGNGELFF. The DNA for the CDR3 is TGTGCCAGCAGCCTTATAATGGGGGGAAACGGGGAGCTGTTTTTT.